Below are 8 T cell receptor beta chains sequenced from a single sample in a study of blood T cell repertoires in COVID-19. Some clones are missing from TCRdb's copy, which holds only in-frame ones; the method was immunoSEQ multiplex PCR. Altogether just over 350,000 clones are present, about 90% being singletons, with the ten largest covering about 2.7%. The specimen was PBMCs or T cells enriched from blood (not recorded which). The receptors here all came from a woman in her thirties who had recovered from COVID-19.

The V call is TRBV27, the J call TRBJ2-7; TRBD1 is a possible D gene (5 bases). This CDR3 has 13 residues. Germline CDR1 and CDR2: MNHEY and SMNVEV (reference sequence). The germline V and J ends were trimmed by 1 base and 6 bases, with 10 bases remaining between them. CDR3 amino acids: CASSLFPRAEQYF. The CDR3 DNA follows: TGTGCCAGCAGTTTATTCCCCAGGGCCGAGCAGTACTTC.

A remark on this clone: The same CDR3 also results from other DNA sequences found in this sample. The rearrangement joins TRBV19 to TRBJ2-1, with 8 bases matching TRBD2. The CDR3 length is 15 residues. Unmatched junction bases numbered 3, after V lost 5 bases and J lost 0 bases. Germline CDR1 is LNHDA and CDR2 is SQIVND (reference sequence). The CDR3 DNA is TGTGCCAGTAGTCCAAGCGGGAGCTCCTACAATGAGCAGTTCTTC. Its protein is CASSPSGSSYNEQFF.

This chain uses TRBV29-1 with TRBJ1-1; a weak D match, TRBD1 (5 bases). The CDR3 consists of 13 residues. V lost 5 bases and J lost 1, with 11 bases in between. The germline CDR1 and CDR2 sequences are SQVTM and ANQGSEA. CDR3 sequence (DNA): TGCAGCGTTCGGACAAGCAAGAACACTGAAGCTTTCTTT. Translating gives CSVRTSKNTEAFF.

This clone was picked up a small number of times. This chain connects TRBV4-2 to TRBJ2-1, with 11 bases identical to TRBD2. Germline assignment: CDR1 LGHNA and CDR2 YNFKEQ. The CDR3 length is 17 residues. The V gene end was trimmed by 4 bases and the J gene end by 3 bases; junction bases not matched to a gene: 8. In nucleotides, the CDR3 is TGTGCCAGCAGCCCAGCCCTAGCGGGAGGTTTCTACAATGAGCAGTTCTTC. This gives the protein CASSPALAGGFYNEQFF.

The chain couples TRBV7-3 to TRBJ2-3; TRBD1 agrees at 8 bases. CDR1 and CDR2 (germline): SGHTA, FQGTGA. The CDR3 sequence is 14 residues long. V dropped 5 bases and J dropped 2; count of bases not matched to a gene: 3. CDR3 DNA sequence: TGTGCCAGCAGCCCGGACAGGGCCACAGATACGCAGTATTTT. Translating it yields CASSPDRATDTQYF.

The chain employs TRBV6-5 and TRBJ2-7; 9 nucleotides line up with TRBD2. The CDR3 spans 16 residues. V trimming: 0 bases; J trimming: 2 bases; junction bases outside the gene matches: 5. The germline V gene has CDR1 MNHEY and CDR2 SVGAGI. The chain's CDR3 is CASSYSGTSRTYEQYF. The CDR3 region has the DNA TGTGCCAGCAGTTACTCGGGGACTAGCAGAACCTACGAGCAGTACTTC.

The chain employs TRBV5-1 and TRBJ1-2; the match to TRBD1 covers 12 bases. J lost 4 bases, V lost 4 bases, and 8 bases had no gene match. From germline, CDR1 is SGHRS and CDR2 YFSETQ. The CDR3 has 16 amino acids. The chain's CDR3 is CASSRGQGASGYGYTF. CDR3 nucleotide sequence: TGCGCCAGCAGCCGGGGACAGGGGGCTTCAGGCTATGGCTACACCTTC.

The V and J genes are TRBV6-5 and TRBJ1-4, with 7 bases aligning to TRBD1. This CDR3 is 14 amino acids long. Losses at the gene ends were 3 bases for V and 7 bases for J; bases not matched to a gene: 5. Looked up from germline, CDR1 is MNHEY and CDR2 is SVGAGI. The CDR3 spells CASSYETGSEKLFF. The CDR3 nucleotides are TGTGCCAGCAGTTATGAGACAGGGAGTGAAAAACTGTTTTTT.